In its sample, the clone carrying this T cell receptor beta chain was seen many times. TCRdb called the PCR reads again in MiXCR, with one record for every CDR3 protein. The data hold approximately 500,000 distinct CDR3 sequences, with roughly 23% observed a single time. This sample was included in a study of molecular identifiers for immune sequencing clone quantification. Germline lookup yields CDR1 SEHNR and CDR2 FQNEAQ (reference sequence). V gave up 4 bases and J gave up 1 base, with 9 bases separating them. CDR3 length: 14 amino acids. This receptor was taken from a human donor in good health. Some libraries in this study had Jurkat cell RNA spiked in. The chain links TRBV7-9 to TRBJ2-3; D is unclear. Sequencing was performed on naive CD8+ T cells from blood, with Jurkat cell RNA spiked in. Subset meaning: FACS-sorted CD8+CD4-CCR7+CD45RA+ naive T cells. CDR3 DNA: TGTGCCAGCAGCTGGACGGACCGCACAGATACGCAGTATTTT. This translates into CASSWTDRTDTQYF.